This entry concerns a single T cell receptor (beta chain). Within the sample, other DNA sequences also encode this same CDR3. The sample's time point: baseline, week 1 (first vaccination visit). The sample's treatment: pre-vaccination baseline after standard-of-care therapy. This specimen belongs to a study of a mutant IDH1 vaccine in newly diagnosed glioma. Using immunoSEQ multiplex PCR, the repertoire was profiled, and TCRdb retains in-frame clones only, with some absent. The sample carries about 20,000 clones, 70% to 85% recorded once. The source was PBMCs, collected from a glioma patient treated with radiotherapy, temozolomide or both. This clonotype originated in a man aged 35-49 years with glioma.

CDR3 region: CASSPGQGADGYTF. CDR3 sequence (DNA): TGTGCCAGCAGTCCAGGACAGGGGGCGGATGGCTACACCTTC. The gene calls are TRBV6-5 and TRBJ1-2; the match to TRBD1 covers 11 bases. This CDR3 is 14 amino acids long. With 5 bases clipped from V and 6 bases from J, the junction kept 5 bases outside the gene matches. The V gene's germline CDR1 is MNHEY and CDR2 SVGAGI.